The 14 T cell receptor beta chains presented below share a single source sample, sequenced in a study of OX40 agonist ivuxolimab in advanced cancers. Sequencing used immunoSEQ multiplex PCR; TCRdb keeps in-frame clones, though not all of them. The sample carries some 13,000 clones, about 75% recorded once. The sequences come from CD4+ or CD8+ T cells sorted from blood, collected in a trial of the OX40 agonist ivuxolimab. These receptors were taken from an adult with an advanced solid tumor such as melanoma, head and neck, liver or kidney cancer.

V usage is TRBV27 and J usage is TRBJ2-1; the match to TRBD2 covers 9 bases. V dropped 4 bases and J dropped 6; count of bases not matched to a gene: 7. CDR1 and CDR2 (germline): MNHEY, SMNVEV (reference sequence). This CDR3 comprises 15 residues. The CDR3 DNA is TGTGCCAGCAGTTCCTACCCGGGACTAGCCAATGAGCAGTTCTTC. As protein: CASSSYPGLANEQFF.

The chain couples TRBV4-3 to TRBJ2-1, with D uncertain. CDR3 length: 16 residues. V was cut by 0 bases and J by 2 bases, with 11 bases left in between. Germline assignment: CDR1 LGHNA and CDR2 YSLEER. The CDR3 sequence: CASSQDYQTTYNEQFF. The CDR3 DNA follows: TGCGCCAGCAGCCAAGATTACCAGACAACCTACAATGAGCAGTTCTTC.

This rearrangement joins TRBV2 to TRBJ1-3; tentatively, D is TRBD1 (5 bases). Germline CDR1 reads SNHLY; CDR2 reads FYNNEI. V was clipped by 6 bases and J by 0 bases, with 12 bases between them. The CDR3 is 15 amino acids. CDR3 amino acids: CASREDTFSGNTIYF. As DNA, the CDR3 is TGTGCCAGCAGGGAGGACACCTTCTCTGGAAACACCATATATTTT.

This rearrangement joins TRBV28 to TRBJ1-1; D gene ambiguous. CDR3 length equals 12 residues. Trimming stripped 6 bases from V and 4 bases from J, with 9 bases between. Germline-derived CDR1 and CDR2 are MDHEN and SYDVKM. CDR3 loop: CASRPQPTEAFF. The CDR3, as DNA: TGTGCCAGCAGACCTCAACCCACTGAAGCTTTCTTT.

The chain is built from TRBV6-5 and TRBJ2-2; D is uncertain. This CDR3 is 14 amino acids long. CDR1 and CDR2 (germline): MNHEY, SVGAGI. The V end lost 2 bases, the J end lost 1 base, and 5 bases lay between the germline ends. This CDR3 reads CASSYGVNTGELFF. The CDR3 nucleotides are TGTGCCAGCAGTTACGGGGTGAACACCGGGGAGCTGTTTTTT.

The gene calls are TRBV18 and TRBJ2-3, with 14 bases aligning to TRBD2. The CDR3 loop spans 18 amino acids. Germline V gene sequence: CDR1 KGHSH, CDR2 LQKENI. V was clipped by 3 bases and J by 2 bases; unmatched bases: 7. CDR3 DNA sequence: TGTGCCAGCTCACCCGCGGGACTAGCGGGAGTCTACACAGATACGCAGTATTTT. The encoded protein is CASSPAGLAGVYTDTQYF.

This rearrangement joins TRBV7-6 to TRBJ1-1, with TRBD1 matching over 7 bases. Per germline, CDR1 SGHVS and CDR2 FNYEAQ. The CDR3 loop spans 13 amino acids. V dropped 6 bases and J dropped 0; count of bases not matched to a gene: 1. DNA for the CDR3: TGTGCCAGCAGGGGACAGATGAACACTGAAGCTTTCTTT. Translation: CASRGQMNTEAFF.

This chain connects TRBV27 to TRBJ2-1, with 8 positions matching TRBD2. This CDR3 is 15 amino acids long. CDR1 MNHEY and CDR2 SMNVEV come from the germline V gene (reference sequence). Losses at the gene ends were 5 bases for V and 8 bases for J; bases not matched to a gene: 11. CDR3 amino acids: CASSPPAGGLDEQFF. The CDR3, as DNA: TGTGCCAGCAGTCCCCCAGCCGGGGGACTAGATGAGCAGTTCTTC.

The gene calls are TRBV18 and TRBJ2-5, with D possibly being TRBD1 (5 bases). Germline V gene lookup returns CDR1 KGHSH and CDR2 LQKENI. This CDR3 contains 13 residues. The germline V and J ends were trimmed by 5 bases and 2 bases, with 9 bases remaining between them. CDR3 in amino acids: CASSATVQETQYF. DNA for the CDR3: TGTGCCAGCTCAGCGACAGTACAAGAGACCCAGTACTTC.

The chain links TRBV6-1 to TRBJ1-1; D is ambiguous. CDR3 length: 15 amino acids. Trimming took off 5 bases at V and 1 base at J, with 14 bases between the two ends. CDR1 is MNHNS, CDR2 SASEGT, per germline. The CDR3 protein is CASSMQPAPNTEAFF. The CDR3 region has the DNA TGTGCCAGCAGTATGCAGCCGGCCCCGAACACTGAAGCTTTCTTT.

This clone is medium-sized within its sample. The V and J genes are TRBV27 and TRBJ1-1; D unclear. V shed 3 bases and J shed 1 base, with 6 bases lying between them. The V gene's germline CDR1 is MNHEY and CDR2 SMNVEV (reference sequence). CDR3 length: 13 residues. In DNA form, the CDR3 reads TGTGCCAGCAGTTTTATGGGGAACACTGAAGCTTTCTTT. It yields the protein CASSFMGNTEAFF.

The chain joins TRBV6-5 to TRBJ1-2; D call uncertain. The germline gives CDR1 MNHEY, CDR2 SVGAGI. The length of the CDR3 is 13 residues. Trimming took off 0 bases at V and 6 bases at J, with 8 bases between the two ends. CDR3 nucleotide sequence: TGTGCCAGCAGTTACTCTTCGGCAGATGGCTACACCTTC. Translating it yields CASSYSSADGYTF.

This rearrangement joins TRBV5-4 to TRBJ2-5; 10 positions agree with TRBD1. This CDR3 contains 15 residues. J gave up 5 bases and V 3 bases, and 7 bases lay outside the gene matches. CDR1 and CDR2 from the germline V gene are SGHNT and YYREEE (reference sequence). The CDR3 here is CASSSDRGLGETQYF. CDR3 nucleotide sequence: TGTGCCAGCAGCTCCGACAGGGGGCTAGGGGAGACCCAGTACTTC.

CDR3 sequence reads: CASSDGQGYNEQFF. CDR3 DNA sequence: TGTGCCAGCAGCGACGGACAGGGATACAATGAGCAGTTCTTC. V usage is TRBV9 and J usage is TRBJ2-1; 8 bases line up with TRBD1. The CDR3 covers 14 residues. CDR1 and CDR2 (germline): SGDLS, YYNGEE. V lost 3 bases, J lost 4 bases, and 3 bases stayed unmatched.